This TCR beta chain is from a study of OX40 agonist ivuxolimab in advanced cancers. Across the whole study: Partial responses were achieved by three patients: one hepatocellular carcinoma, two cutaneous melanoma.

TCRdb keeps only in-frame clones here, not all; method: immunoSEQ multiplex PCR. The sample records more than 65,000 clones, around 90% being singletons. Remarks on this clone: Its matching antigen is unknown.

V gave up 5 bases and J gave up 0 bases, with 15 bases separating them. Germline V gives CDR1 SGHTA, CDR2 FQGTGA. The CDR3 extends over 16 amino acids. Study-level findings and limits: Compared with CD4+, CD8+ T cells on average had more expanded clones.

This clonotype was obtained from an adult with an advanced solid tumor such as melanoma, head and neck, liver or kidney cancer. The sample in question was CD4+ or CD8+ T cells sorted from blood, obtained in a trial of the OX40 agonist ivuxolimab. This chain connects TRBV7-3 to TRBJ2-3; no definite D call. In DNA, the CDR3 is TGTGCCAGCAGCGCCAATACTCCAGCTAGCACAGATACGCAGTATTTT. It codes for CASSANTPASTDTQYF.